This entry describes one T cell receptor (beta chain). What this receptor recognizes is not known. Per-nucleotide qualities are absent, and no much larger clonotype sits a single base away. CDR1 and CDR2 are drawn from the germline V gene: SGHRS, YFSETQ. The CDR3 has 14 amino acids, counting the end cysteine and phenylalanine. Only the CDR3 portion is preserved as DNA: 42 bases, with reading frame beginning at the first base. The V and J ends are trimmed by 2 bases and 0 bases, leaving 8 bases between them. The library came from the immunoSEQ multiplex PCR assay. For most patients, genomic DNA was subjected to high-throughput TCR-beta CDR3 sequencing by Adaptive Biotechnologies. As for how the authors treated the data: TCR sequencing data were retrieved from Adaptive's ImmunoSEQ software for 15 to 20 patients, whereas a few other patients were processed with MiXCR and VDJtools. CDR3 nucleotide sequences shared between donor and recipient were removed because the origin of such sequences could not be assigned. To count as alloreactive, a clone needed at least 2-fold expansion over unstimulated cells and a minimum CFSE-low frequency of 0.002% (template counts) or 0.001% (read counts). A clone was considered mappable if detected in the sequenced pre-transplant spleen, lymph node, or MLR CFSE-low populations of the donor or recipient. The cumulative frequency of alloreactive clones was calculated as a percentage of all sequences, weighted by copy number. This is the immuneACCESS table as TCRdb keeps it, with only in-frame sequences that have V and J called. A part of the clones is gone; compared with another copy, unresolved V genes explain less than half, and the rest is unexplained. The V and J calls and clone size come from that table; D and trimming were worked out from the DNA. This sample has some 13,000 clones in its table, and around four fifths of those were observed once. The ten largest clones capture more than 20% of the sample.

In the first month after transplant, blood samples were collected up to 4 times, and after that at least monthly when available. This sample was included in a study of graft-versus-host responses after intestinal transplantation listed by TCRdb under 2021. With regard to the full study: Multivisceral, liver-intestinal, or isolated intestinal transplants were received by the recipients. A peak of at least 4% donor T cells among recipient peripheral blood mononuclear cells was the definition used for donor T cell macrochimerism. The cohort enrolled 24 intestinal transplant recipients, one of whom was a retransplant, and a few patients without pretransplant specimens were excluded. Bulk TCR-beta CDR3 sequencing was used to track graft-versus-host and host-versus-graft alloreactive T cell clones in the graft, circulation and bone marrow after intestinal transplantation. Every recipient was given anti-thymocyte globulin induction, then maintenance tacrolimus and steroids for about three years. To identify alloreactive clones, pre-transplant mixed lymphocyte reaction products were sequenced and compared with unstimulated pre-transplant donor and recipient T cells. Rather than going through the commercial service, samples from three later patients were sequenced in-house on an Illumina MiSeq and processed with MiXCR.

Overall results and qualifications from the work: High GvH to HvG T cell clonal ratios were observed in the allografts of patients with donor T cell macrochimerism. GvH clones were detected in recipient bone marrow, and some of these GvH clones were observed earlier in ileal mucosa or blood, consistent with an intestinal mucosal origin. The relatively low number and heterogeneity of intestinal transplant patients limited the conclusions. Early after transplant, peak levels of circulating GvH clones were found to be associated with declines in HvG clones.

The receptor was isolated from a human patient who received an intestinal transplant, so some T cells may come from the graft donor. This specimen was PBMCs, taken after intestinal transplantation. The sequence is built from TRBV5-1 and TRBJ1-1; a confident D gene designation cannot be given. The CDR3 reads CASSFDGMNTEAFF. The DNA is TGCGCCAGCAGCTTTGACGGAATGAACACTGAAGCTTTCTTT.